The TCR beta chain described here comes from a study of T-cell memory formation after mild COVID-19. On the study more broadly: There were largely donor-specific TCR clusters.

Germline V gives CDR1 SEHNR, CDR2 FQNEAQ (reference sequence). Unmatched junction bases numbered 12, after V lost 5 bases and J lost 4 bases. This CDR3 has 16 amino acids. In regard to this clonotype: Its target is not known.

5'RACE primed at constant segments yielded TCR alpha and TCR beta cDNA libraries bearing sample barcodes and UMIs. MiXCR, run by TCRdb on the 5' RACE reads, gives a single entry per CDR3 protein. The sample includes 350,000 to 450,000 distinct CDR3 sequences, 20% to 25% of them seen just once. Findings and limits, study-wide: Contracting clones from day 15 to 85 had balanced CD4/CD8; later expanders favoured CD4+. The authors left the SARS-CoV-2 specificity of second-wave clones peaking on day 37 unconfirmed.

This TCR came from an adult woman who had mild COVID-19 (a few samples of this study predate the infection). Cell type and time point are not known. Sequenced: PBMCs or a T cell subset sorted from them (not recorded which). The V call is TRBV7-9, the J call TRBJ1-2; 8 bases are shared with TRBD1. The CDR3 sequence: CASSPTGQGRPYGYTF. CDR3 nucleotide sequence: TGTGCCAGCAGCCCAACAGGACAGGGAAGACCCTATGGCTACACCTTC.